This entry describes one T cell receptor (beta chain). Its matching antigen is unknown. J lost 6 bases, V lost 0 bases, and 7 bases had no gene match. Germline assignment: CDR1 MNHNY and CDR2 SVGAGI (reference sequence). The CDR3 loop spans 15 amino acids. The sample originates from a study of blood T cells in healthy people across ages. Study-wide results and limits: Estimated diversity, derived from one million T cells, was regarded as an underestimate. Long-lived donors had more naive CD4+ cells and higher diversity than aged donors.

Together with a sample-barcoded 5' primer, a J-beta primer mix was included in a second PCR lasting about 7 to 11 cycles. MiXCR, run by TCRdb on the 5' RACE reads, gives a single entry per CDR3 protein. The sample holds under 1 million distinct CDR3 sequences, under 45% seen once. The origin of this receptor is a man between 60 and 70 years old in good health. Sequencing was carried out using blood. The chain employs TRBV6-6 and TRBJ1-2; 7 bases map to TRBD1. The CDR3 reads CASSYSIGQGDGYTF. Here the CDR3 DNA reads TGTGCCAGCAGTTACTCGATAGGCCAGGGGGATGGCTACACCTTC.